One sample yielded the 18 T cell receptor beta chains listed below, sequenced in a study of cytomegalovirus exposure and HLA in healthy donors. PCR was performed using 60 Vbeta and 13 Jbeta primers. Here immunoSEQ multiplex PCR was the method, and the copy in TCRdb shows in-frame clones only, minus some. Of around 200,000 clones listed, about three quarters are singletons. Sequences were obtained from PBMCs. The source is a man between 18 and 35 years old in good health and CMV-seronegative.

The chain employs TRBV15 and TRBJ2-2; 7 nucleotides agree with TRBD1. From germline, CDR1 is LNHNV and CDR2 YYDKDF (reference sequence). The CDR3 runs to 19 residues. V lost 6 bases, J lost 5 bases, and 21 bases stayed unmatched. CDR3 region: CATRRLDVLDKGATGELFF. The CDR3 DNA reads TGTGCCACCAGGCGTCTGGACGTCTTGGACAAGGGGGCAACCGGGGAGCTGTTTTTT.

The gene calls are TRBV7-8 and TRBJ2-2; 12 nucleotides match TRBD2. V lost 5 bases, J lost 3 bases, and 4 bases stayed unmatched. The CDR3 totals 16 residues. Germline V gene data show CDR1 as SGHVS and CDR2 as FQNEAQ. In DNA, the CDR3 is TGTGCCAGCAGCCCGAGACTAGCGGGGGACACCGGGGAGCTGTTTTTT. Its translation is CASSPRLAGDTGELFF.

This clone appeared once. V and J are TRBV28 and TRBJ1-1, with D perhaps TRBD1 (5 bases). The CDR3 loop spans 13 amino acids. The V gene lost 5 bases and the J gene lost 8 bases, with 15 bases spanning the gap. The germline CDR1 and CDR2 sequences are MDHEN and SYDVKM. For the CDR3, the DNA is TGTGCCAGCAGTCCACCGACAGTAATGGAAGCTTTCTTT. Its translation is CASSPPTVMEAFF. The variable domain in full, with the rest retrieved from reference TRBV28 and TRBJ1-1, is DVKVTQSSRYLVKRTGEKVFLECVQDMDHENMFWYRQDPGLGLRLIYFSYDVKMKEKGDIPEGYSVSREKKERFSLILESASTNQTSMYLCASSPPTVMEAFFGQGTRLTVV.

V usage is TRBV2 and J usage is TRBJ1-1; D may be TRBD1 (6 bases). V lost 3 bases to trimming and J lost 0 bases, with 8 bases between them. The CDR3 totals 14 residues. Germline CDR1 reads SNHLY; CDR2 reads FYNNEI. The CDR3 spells CASSEDRMNTEAFF. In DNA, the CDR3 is TGTGCCAGCAGTGAGGACAGAATGAACACTGAAGCTTTCTTT.

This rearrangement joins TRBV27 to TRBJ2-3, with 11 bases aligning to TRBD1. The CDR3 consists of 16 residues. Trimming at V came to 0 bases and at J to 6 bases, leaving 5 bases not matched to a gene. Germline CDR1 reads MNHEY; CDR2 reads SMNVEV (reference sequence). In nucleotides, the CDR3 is TGTGCCAGCAGTTTATCGGGACAGGGGGATTCGGATACGCAGTATTTT. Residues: CASSLSGQGDSDTQYF.

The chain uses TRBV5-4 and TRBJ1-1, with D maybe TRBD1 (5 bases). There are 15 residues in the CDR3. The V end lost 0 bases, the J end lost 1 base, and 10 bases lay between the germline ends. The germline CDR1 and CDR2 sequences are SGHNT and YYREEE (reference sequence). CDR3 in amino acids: CASSLGAQANTEAFF. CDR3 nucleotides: TGTGCCAGCAGCTTGGGGGCACAGGCGAACACTGAAGCTTTCTTT.

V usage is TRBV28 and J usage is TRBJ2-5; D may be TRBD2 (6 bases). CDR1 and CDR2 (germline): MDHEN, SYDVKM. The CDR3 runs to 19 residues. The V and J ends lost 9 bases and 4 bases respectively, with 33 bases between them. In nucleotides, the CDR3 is TGTGCCAGTAGTCCTGGGCCTACGGCGCCTAGCGAGAGGGGAGAGACCCAGTACTTC. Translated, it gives CASSPGPTAPSERGETQYF.

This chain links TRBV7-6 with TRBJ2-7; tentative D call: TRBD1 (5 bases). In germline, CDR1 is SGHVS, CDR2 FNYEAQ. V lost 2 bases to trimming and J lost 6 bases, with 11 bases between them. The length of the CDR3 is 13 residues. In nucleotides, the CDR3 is TGTGCCAGCAGCTTACAGGGCCGAAGCGAGCAGTACTTC. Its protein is CASSLQGRSEQYF.

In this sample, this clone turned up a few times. CDR3 in amino acids: CAWSSTQDYNEQFF. The CDR3 DNA is TGTGCCTGGAGTTCCACCCAGGACTACAATGAGCAGTTCTTC. The chain carries TRBV30 and TRBJ2-1; no clear D gene. Germline V CDR1 and CDR2: GTSNPN, SVGIG (reference sequence). V shed 2 bases and J shed 3 bases, with 11 bases lying between them. The CDR3 runs to 14 residues.

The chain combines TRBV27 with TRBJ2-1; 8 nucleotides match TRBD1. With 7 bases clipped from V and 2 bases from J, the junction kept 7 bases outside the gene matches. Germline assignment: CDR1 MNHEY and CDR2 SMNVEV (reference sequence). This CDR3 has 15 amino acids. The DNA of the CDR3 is TGTGCCAGCACCGTCGGACAGGGCCCCTACAATGAGCAGTTCTTC. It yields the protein CASTVGQGPYNEQFF.

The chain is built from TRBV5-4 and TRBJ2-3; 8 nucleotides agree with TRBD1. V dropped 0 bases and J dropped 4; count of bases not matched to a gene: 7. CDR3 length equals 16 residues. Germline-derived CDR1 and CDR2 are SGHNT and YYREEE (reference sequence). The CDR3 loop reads CASSLAGAGGADTQYF. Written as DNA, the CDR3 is TGTGCCAGCAGCTTGGCAGGCGCAGGGGGCGCAGATACGCAGTATTTT.

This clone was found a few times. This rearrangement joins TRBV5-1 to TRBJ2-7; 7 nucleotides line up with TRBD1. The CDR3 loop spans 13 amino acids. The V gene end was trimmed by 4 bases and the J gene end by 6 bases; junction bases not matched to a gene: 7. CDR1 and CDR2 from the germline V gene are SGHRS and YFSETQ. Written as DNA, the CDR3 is TGCGCCAGCAGCCCGGCAGGGGGTAGCGAGCAGTACTTC. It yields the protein CASSPAGGSEQYF.

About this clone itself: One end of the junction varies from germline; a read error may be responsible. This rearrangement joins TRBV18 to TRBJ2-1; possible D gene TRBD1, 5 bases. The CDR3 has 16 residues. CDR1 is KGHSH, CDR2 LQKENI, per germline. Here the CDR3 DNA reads TGTGCCAGCTCACTAGAAGCAGGGTCCCAGCCCAATGAGCACTTCTTC. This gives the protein CASSLEAGSQPNEHFF.

The CDR3 loop is CASSLGLSGRQQETQYF. CDR3 coding DNA: TGCGCCAGCAGCTTGGGACTTAGCGGGAGGCAACAAGAGACCCAGTACTTC. This chain links TRBV5-1 with TRBJ2-5; 10 bases fit TRBD2. The V and J ends lost 0 bases and 2 bases, in that order; junction bases with no gene match: 7. Germline-derived CDR1 and CDR2 are SGHRS and YFSETQ. This CDR3 has 17 amino acids.

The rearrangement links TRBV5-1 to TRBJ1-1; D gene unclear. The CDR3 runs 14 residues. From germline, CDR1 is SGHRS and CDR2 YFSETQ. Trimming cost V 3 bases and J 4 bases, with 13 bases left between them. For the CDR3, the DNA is TGCGCCAGCAGCTCGGAGAGGGCTGGCACTGAAGCTTTCTTT. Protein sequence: CASSSERAGTEAFF.

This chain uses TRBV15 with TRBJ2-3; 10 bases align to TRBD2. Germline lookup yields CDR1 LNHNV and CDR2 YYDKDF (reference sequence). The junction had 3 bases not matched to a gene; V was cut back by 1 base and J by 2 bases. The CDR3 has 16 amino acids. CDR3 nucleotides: TGTGCCACCAGCAGAGTTACTAGCGGGACCACAGATACGCAGTATTTT. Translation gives CATSRVTSGTTDTQYF.

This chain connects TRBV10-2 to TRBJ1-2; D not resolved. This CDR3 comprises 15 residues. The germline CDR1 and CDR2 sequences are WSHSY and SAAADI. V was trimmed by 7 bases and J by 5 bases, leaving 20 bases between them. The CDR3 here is CASNNLTGGVYGYTF. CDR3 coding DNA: TGCGCCAGCAATAACCTAACTGGCGGGGTATATGGCTACACCTTC.

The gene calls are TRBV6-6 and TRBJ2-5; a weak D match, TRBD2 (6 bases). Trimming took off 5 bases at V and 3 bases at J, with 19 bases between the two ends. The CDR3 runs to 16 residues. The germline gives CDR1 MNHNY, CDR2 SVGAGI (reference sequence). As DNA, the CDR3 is TGTGCCAGCAGTCTAGGGGCAAGGCGGGGCGAAGAGACCCAGTACTTC. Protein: CASSLGARRGEETQYF.